One T cell receptor (beta chain) is described in this entry. At one end the junction does not follow the germline gene, possibly because of a read error. These data come from a study of blood T cells in healthy people across ages. Germline V lookup: CDR1 DFQATT, CDR2 SNEGSKA (reference sequence). The CDR3 spans 16 residues. A second about 7 to 11 cycle PCR used barcoded and J-beta primers. TCRdb analysed the 5' RACE reads with MiXCR anew, one entry per CDR3 protein. The data hold approximately 730,000 distinct CDR3 sequences, with around half observed a single time. This TCR derives from a man older than 75 in good health. The sequencing sample was made of blood. V usage is TRBV20-1 and J usage is TRBJ2-3, with D possibly matching TRBD1 (5 bases). The CDR3 DNA reads as TGCAGTGTTAGACCCTGGGGAATAGGGGGCACAGATACGCAGTATTTT. This gives the protein CSVRPWGIGGTDTQYF.